The T cell receptor (beta chain) under discussion was sequenced for a study of shared clonotypes between healthy human individuals. TCRdb keeps only in-frame clones here, not all; method: immunoSEQ multiplex PCR. This table has approximately 2.1 million clones, about 92% appearing once. The length of the CDR3 is 14 residues. Germline loops: CDR1 LNHDA, CDR2 SQIVND (reference sequence). Trimming removed 4 bases at V and 0 bases at J, with 9 bases between. The sample holds one count of this clone. The V call is TRBV19, the J call TRBJ2-5; a weak D match, TRBD1 (6 bases). The receptor was isolated from a man younger than 35 in good health. Some clones in this sample may be carry-over from other donors' samples. Sequences were obtained from naive CD4+ T cells from PBMCs. The subset: CD45RA+ positively selected. CDR3 nucleotide sequence: TGTGCCAGTAGTAGGTACAGGGACCAAGAGACCCAGTACTTC. It specifies CASSRYRDQETQYF. Combining the CDR3 with reference TRBV19 and TRBJ2-5 gives the whole variable domain DGGITQSPKYLFRKEGQNVTLSCEQNLNHDAMYWYRQDPGQGLRLIYYSQIVNDFQKGDIAEGYSVSREKKESFPLTVTSAQKNPTAFYLCASSRYRDQETQYFGPGTRLLVL.